This is a list of T cell receptor beta chains from one sample in a study of Ad26.COV2.S vaccination and SARS-CoV-2 variants. Repertoires were generated with immunoSEQ multiplex PCR, while TCRdb's copy carries only in-frame clones and drops some. The repertoire has about 350,000 clones, approximately 81% of them found once; the top ten carry 3% to 4%. Sequenced here: peripheral blood, sampled in a trial of Ad26.COV2.S vaccine versus placebo. All receptors derive from a person aged 18-60 years who received the Ad26.COV2.S COVID-19 vaccine or a placebo. The CDR3 runs from the conserved cysteine through the conserved F or W. A D gene is named only where the DNA matches it firmly. Size is omitted from some rows. Given values are once, few, many or a class for expanded clones.

CDR3 protein: CASSLGGLNTEAFF
CDR3 DNA: TGTGCCAGCAGTTTAGGGGGTCTGAACACTGAAGCTTTCTTT
clone size: once
J gene: TRBJ1-1
D gene: .
V gene: TRBV28

CDR3 protein: CASSQQLAGGYNEQFF
CDR3 DNA: TGCGCCAGCAGCCAACAGTTAGCGGGGGGCTACAATGAGCAGTTCTTC
clone size: few
J gene: TRBJ2-1
D gene: TRBD2
V gene: TRBV4-1

CDR3 protein: CASSFGALGTEAFF
CDR3 DNA: TGCGCCAGCAGCTTCGGGGCGCTGGGCACTGAAGCTTTCTTT
clone size: few
J gene: TRBJ1-1
D gene: .
V gene: TRBV5-1

CDR3 protein: CASSYQGLNTGELFF
CDR3 DNA: TGTGCCAGCAGCTACCAGGGCCTGAACACCGGGGAGCTGTTTTTT
clone size: .
J gene: TRBJ2-2
D gene: .
V gene: TRBV11-3

CDR3 protein: CASGWGYVDEQFF
CDR3 DNA: TGTGCTAGTGGTTGGGGGTACGTGGATGAGCAGTTCTTC
clone size: .
J gene: TRBJ2-1
D gene: .
V gene: TRBV12-5

CDR3 protein: CASSQDQLAGYNEQFF
CDR3 DNA: TGCGCCAGCAGCCAAGATCAGCTAGCGGGCTACAATGAGCAGTTCTTC
clone size: many
J gene: TRBJ2-1
D gene: TRBD2
V gene: TRBV4-3

CDR3 protein: CSASPRDRLQETQYF
CDR3 DNA: TGCAGTGCTAGTCCCCGGGACAGGCTACAAGAGACCCAGTACTTC
clone size: once
J gene: TRBJ2-5
D gene: TRBD1
V gene: TRBV20-1

CDR3 protein: CASSLGGGGTEAFF
CDR3 DNA: TGTGCCAGCAGCTTGGGCGGGGGCGGAACTGAAGCTTTCTTT
clone size: .
J gene: TRBJ1-1
D gene: .
V gene: TRBV5-6

CDR3 protein: CASSVAGSRTEAFF
CDR3 DNA: TGTGCCAGCAGCGTAGCAGGAAGTCGGACTGAAGCTTTCTTT
clone size: once
J gene: TRBJ1-1
D gene: .
V gene: TRBV9

CDR3 protein: CASNDRVYEQYF
CDR3 DNA: TGTGCCAGCAACGACAGGGTTTACGAGCAGTACTTC
clone size: .
J gene: TRBJ2-7
D gene: TRBD1
V gene: TRBV2

CDR3 protein: CASSRQSSYNEQFF
CDR3 DNA: TGTGCCAGCAGTCGACAGTCCTCCTACAATGAGCAGTTCTTC
clone size: .
J gene: TRBJ2-1
D gene: .
V gene: TRBV5-4

CDR3 protein: CASRLDRAYSPLHF
CDR3 DNA: TGTGCCAGCAGGCTGGACAGAGCCTATTCACCCCTCCACTTT
clone size: .
J gene: TRBJ1-6
D gene: .
V gene: TRBV2

CDR3 protein: CASSGDSANTGELFF
CDR3 DNA: TGTGCCAGCAGCGGCGACAGCGCGAACACCGGGGAGCTGTTTTTT
clone size: .
J gene: TRBJ2-2
D gene: .
V gene: TRBV5-6

CDR3 protein: CASSLKSSDSPTREQYF
CDR3 DNA: TGTGCCAGCAGCTTAAAATCCTCGGACAGCCCCACGAGGGAGCAGTACTTC
clone size: .
J gene: TRBJ2-7
D gene: .
V gene: TRBV13

CDR3 protein: CASSMAGTIDTGELFF
CDR3 DNA: TGTGCCAGTAGTATGGCAGGGACCATTGACACCGGGGAGCTGTTTTTT
clone size: .
J gene: TRBJ2-2
D gene: .
V gene: TRBV19

CDR3 protein: CATSDSKAATGDTQYF
CDR3 DNA: TGTGCCACCAGTGATTCAAAAGCGGCTACGGGGGATACGCAGTATTTT
clone size: .
J gene: TRBJ2-3
D gene: .
V gene: TRBV24-1

CDR3 protein: CASSFASGPTDTQYF
CDR3 DNA: TGTGCCAGCAGTTTCGCTAGCGGCCCCACAGATACGCAGTATTTT
clone size: .
J gene: TRBJ2-3
D gene: TRBD2
V gene: TRBV27

CDR3 protein: CSVDRNEQFF
CDR3 DNA: TGCAGCGTTGATAGGAATGAGCAGTTCTTC
clone size: .
J gene: TRBJ2-1
D gene: .
V gene: TRBV29-1

CDR3 protein: CASSKQQSSEQYF
CDR3 DNA: TGTGCCAGTAGTAAGCAGCAGTCAAGTGAGCAGTACTTC
clone size: once
J gene: TRBJ2-7
D gene: .
V gene: TRBV19

CDR3 protein: CASSISGGGDSNQPQHF
CDR3 DNA: TGTGCCAGTAGTATTTCAGGCGGAGGGGATAGCAATCAGCCCCAGCATTTT
clone size: .
J gene: TRBJ1-5
D gene: .
V gene: TRBV19

CDR3 protein: CASSFSGTGGYEQYF
CDR3 DNA: TGTGCCAGCAGCTTTTCGGGGACAGGGGGCTACGAGCAGTACTTC
clone size: few
J gene: TRBJ2-7
D gene: TRBD1
V gene: TRBV7-2

CDR3 protein: CASSVGGGRTQYF
CDR3 DNA: TGTGCCAGCAGCGTCGGTGGCGGACGGACCCAGTACTTC
clone size: .
J gene: TRBJ2-5
D gene: .
V gene: TRBV7-6

CDR3 protein: CASSLERGGEKLFF
CDR3 DNA: TGCGCCAGCAGCTTGGAGAGGGGCGGCGAAAAACTGTTTTTT
clone size: .
J gene: TRBJ1-4
D gene: .
V gene: TRBV5-1

CDR3 protein: CASATGSGANVLTF
CDR3 DNA: TGTGCCAGCGCCACGGGCTCTGGGGCCAACGTCCTGACTTTC
clone size: once
J gene: TRBJ2-6
D gene: .
V gene: TRBV19

CDR3 protein: CASSAGQGAITGELFF
CDR3 DNA: TGTGCCAGTAGTGCAGGACAGGGGGCAATAACCGGGGAGCTGTTTTTT
clone size: once
J gene: TRBJ2-2
D gene: TRBD1
V gene: TRBV19

CDR3 protein: CASSQEGQGSTDTQYF
CDR3 DNA: TGCGCCAGCAGCCAAGAAGGCCAGGGGAGCACAGATACGCAGTATTTT
clone size: .
J gene: TRBJ2-3
D gene: .
V gene: TRBV4-1

CDR3 protein: CASSSQGLGNTIYF
CDR3 DNA: TGTGCCAGCTCATCCCAGGGACTAGGAAACACCATATATTTT
clone size: .
J gene: TRBJ1-3
D gene: .
V gene: TRBV18

CDR3 protein: CASSGLAGVNEQFF
CDR3 DNA: TGTGCCAGTAGCGGACTAGCGGGAGTTAATGAGCAGTTCTTC
clone size: .
J gene: TRBJ2-1
D gene: TRBD2
V gene: TRBV19